The source of this T cell receptor (beta chain) is a study of radiotherapy plus CTLA-4 blockade in lung cancer. This CDR3 has 15 residues. Per the germline V gene, CDR1 is SGHDT and CDR2 is YYEEEE. Trimming cost V 0 bases and J 5 bases; bases outside gene matches: 1. This clone was counted once. Clones were read by immunoSEQ multiplex PCR, and TCRdb kept only the in-frame ones, dropping some. The repertoire consists of roughly 88,000 clones, with around four fifths occurring once and the leading ten covering more than 0.75%. This specimen consisted of peripheral blood, obtained from a patient treated with radiotherapy plus ipilimumab. This chain links TRBV5-6 with TRBJ1-4, with 10 bases that match TRBD1. The receptor was derived from a human donor with non-small cell lung cancer who had stable disease on radiotherapy plus ipilimumab. The CDR3 region has the DNA TGTGCCAGCAGCTTGGGACAGGGGGCGAATGAAAAACTGTTTTTT. Protein product: CASSLGQGANEKLFF.